This is a list of T cell receptor beta chains from one sample in a study of T cells in Graves' hyperthyroidism and ophthalmopathy. MiXCR, run by TCRdb on the multiplex PCR reads, gives a single entry per CDR3 protein. The table records fewer than 750,000 distinct CDR3 sequences, roughly 14% of them present only once. Sequences were obtained from blood. These receptors were taken from a woman aged 35 to 49 with Graves' ophthalmopathy. Each CDR3 is given with its conserved first and last residue. The D gene is left open where the match is weak. The listing skips clone size in some rows; elsewhere it reads once, few, many or a size class.

j_call,v_call,clone_size,d_call,cdr3_aa,cdr3_nt
TRBJ2-7,TRBV12-5,many,NA,CASGLGSNSYEQYF,TGTGCTAGTGGTTTGGGCAGCAACTCCTACGAGCAGTACTTC
TRBJ1-2,TRBV11-2,NA,NA,CAGSLTGENYGYTF,TGTGCCGGCAGCCTAACGGGGGAGAACTATGGCTACACCTTC
TRBJ1-1,TRBV5-1,many,NA,CASSLDPLTLQTEAFF,TGCGCCAGCAGCTTGGACCCCCTCACTTTACAAACTGAAGCTTTCTTT
TRBJ2-7,TRBV6-1,few,TRBD2,CASTAGGASSYEQYF,TGTGCCAGCACTGCCGGGGGGGCCAGCTCCTACGAGCAGTACTTC
TRBJ2-7,TRBV9,many,TRBD2,CASSVARVAGDPYEQYF,TGTGCCAGCAGCGTAGCTCGGGTAGCGGGAGATCCCTACGAGCAGTACTTC
TRBJ2-2,TRBV5-1,many,TRBD2,CASSQTSGMTNTGELFF,TGCGCCAGCAGCCAGACTAGCGGGATGACGAACACCGGGGAGCTGTTTTTT
TRBJ1-1,TRBV27,many,NA,CASSFSRPNTEAFF,TGTGCCAGCAGTTTCTCCAGGCCTAACACTGAAGCTTTCTTT
TRBJ1-2,TRBV30,NA,NA,CAWSVQQGYGYTF,TGTGCCTGGAGTGTACAGCAGGGGTATGGCTACACCTTC
TRBJ2-7,TRBV28,many,TRBD1,CASRGQTYEQYF,TGTGCCAGCAGGGGACAGACCTACGAGCAGTACTTC
TRBJ2-5,TRBV3-1,many,NA,CASSQDRVSGQETQYF,TGTGCCAGCAGCCAAGATCGTGTCAGCGGTCAAGAGACCCAGTACTTC
TRBJ2-7,TRBV4-1,few,TRBD2,CASSQDGGLAGLGSYEQYF,TGCGCCAGCAGCCAAGATGGCGGTCTAGCGGGATTGGGTTCCTACGAGCAGTACTTC
TRBJ2-7,TRBV10-3,few,TRBD2,CAISGTSWEQYF,TGTGCCATCAGTGGGACTAGTTGGGAGCAGTACTTC
TRBJ1-1,TRBV5-1,NA,TRBD1,CASSFRTGGDEAFF,TGCGCCAGCAGCTTCCGTACAGGGGGCGATGAAGCTTTCTTT
TRBJ2-7,TRBV10-3,NA,TRBD2,CAISENLAGGSYEQYF,TGTGCCATCAGTGAAAATCTAGCGGGAGGGTCCTACGAGCAGTACTTC
TRBJ1-1,TRBV4-1,many,TRBD1,CASSYRGEAFF,TGCGCCAGCAGTTACAGGGGCGAAGCTTTCTTT
TRBJ2-5,TRBV2,many,NA,CASSENSGGGTQYF,TGTGCCAGCAGTGAAAATAGCGGCGGTGGCACCCAGTACTTC
TRBJ2-5,TRBV18,many,NA,CASSPNLASVETQYF,TGTGCCAGCTCACCGAACCTAGCGAGCGTAGAGACCCAGTACTTC
TRBJ2-7,TRBV30,NA,TRBD2,CASSGSDEQYF,TGTGCCTCTAGCGGGTCCGACGAGCAGTACTTC
TRBJ2-7,TRBV25-1,many,TRBD2,CASSETSGYDEQYF,TGTGCCAGCAGTGAAACTAGCGGGTACGACGAGCAGTACTTC
TRBJ1-3,TRBV12-3/TRBV12-4,many,TRBD1,CASEKRTGAGNTIYF,TGTGCCAGCGAAAAAAGGACAGGGGCTGGAAACACCATATATTTT
TRBJ2-7,TRBV30,NA,TRBD2,CAWRFTSGSRGYEQYF,TGTGCCTGGAGATTTACTAGCGGGAGTAGGGGCTACGAGCAGTACTTC
TRBJ1-1,TRBV11-1,NA,NA,CASSFVNTGAFF,TGTGCCAGCAGCTTCGTCAACACTGGAGCTTTCTTT
TRBJ2-2,TRBV11-2,many,NA,CASSPQGYVVGELFF,TGTGCCAGCAGCCCGCAGGGTTATGTGGTCGGGGAGCTGTTTTTT
TRBJ2-4,TRBV5-1,many,TRBD2,CASSSGTSGRGVIQYF,TGCGCCAGCAGCAGTGGGACTAGCGGGAGAGGAGTCATTCAGTACTTC
TRBJ1-2,TRBV15,many,NA,CATSREGGDKLYGYTF,TGTGCCACCAGCAGAGAGGGGGGGGACAAACTTTATGGCTACACCTTC
TRBJ1-1,TRBV11-2,many,NA,CASSWPGVKTEAFF,TGTGCCAGCAGCTGGCCAGGGGTAAAGACTGAAGCTTTCTTT
TRBJ2-2,TRBV2,many,TRBD2,CASEREWGTGELFF,TGTGCCAGCGAGCGGGAGTGGGGCACCGGGGAGCTGTTTTTT
TRBJ2-7,TRBV4-1,NA,NA,CASSQVPGVSSYEQYF,TGCGCCAGCAGCCAAGTCCCGGGAGTCAGCTCCTACGAGCAGTACTTC
TRBJ1-1,TRBV12-3/TRBV12-4,many,TRBD1,CASSRGQGGTEAFF,TGTGCCAGCAGCCGTGGACAGGGAGGGACTGAAGCTTTCTTT
TRBJ2-2,TRBV6-1,NA,NA,CASSPNPLTGELFF,TGTGCCAGCAGCCCCAACCCATTAACCGGGGAGCTGTTTTTT
TRBJ2-6,TRBV6-2/TRBV6-3,many,NA,CASSRTSGLSGANVLTF,TGTGCCAGCAGTCGTACTTCAGGACTATCTGGGGCCAACGTCCTGACTTTC
TRBJ2-7,TRBV28,many,NA,CASSLYFYEQYF,TGTGCCAGCAGTTTATACTTTTACGAGCAGTACTTC
TRBJ2-2,TRBV7-6,many,NA,CASSLNSFGGAGELFF,TGTGCCAGCAGCTTAAACAGTTTCGGAGGGGCTGGGGAGCTGTTTTTT
TRBJ2-7,TRBV6-2/TRBV6-3,few,TRBD1,CASSSAGTGDLSYEQYF,TGTGCCAGCAGTTCGGCCGGGACAGGGGACCTTTCCTACGAGCAGTACTTC
TRBJ2-2,TRBV19,NA,NA,CASSMVGSGTGELFF,TGTGCCAGTAGTATGGTCGGGAGCGGGACCGGGGAGCTGTTTTTT
TRBJ2-7,TRBV29-1,many,TRBD1,CSATLDRVPTYEQYF,TGCAGCGCTACCCTAGACAGGGTACCGACCTACGAGCAGTACTTC
TRBJ1-2,TRBV15,many,NA,CATSRSWKTGNYGYTF,TGTGCCACCAGCAGATCCTGGAAAACAGGGAACTATGGCTACACCTTC
TRBJ2-7,TRBV7-3,many,NA,CASSPEGGHYEQYF,TGTGCCAGCAGCCCCGAGGGGGGCCACTACGAGCAGTACTTC
TRBJ1-1,TRBV20-1,NA,TRBD1,CSAGGTGNTEAFF,TGCAGTGCTGGCGGGACAGGGAACACTGAAGCTTTCTTT
TRBJ1-2,TRBV7-9,many,NA,CASSRRGTYGYTF,TGTGCCAGCAGCCGCAGGGGCACCTATGGCTACACCTTC
TRBJ2-7,TRBV7-2,many,NA,CASRVLDSYEQYF,TGTGCCAGCAGAGTGCTTGACTCATACGAGCAGTACTTC
TRBJ1-5,TRBV30,many,NA,CAWSEDSNQPQHF,TGTGCCTGGAGCGAAGATAGCAATCAGCCCCAGCATTTT
TRBJ1-2,TRBV24-1,NA,NA,CATGGCYTF,TGTGCCACGGGGGGGTGCTACACCTTC